This T cell receptor beta chain was profiled in a study of a mutant IDH1 vaccine in newly diagnosed glioma. Background on the study: Vaccinations, eight in total, occurred in weeks 1, 3, 5, 7, 11, 15, 19, 23. Treated patients, averaging roughly 40 years, were 62.5% male and roughly 38% female.

Time point reported: week 11, during vaccination. Vaccinated patients received 300 ug of mutant IDH1 20-mer peptide per dose, with topical imiquimod. This CDR3 is 9 amino acids long. Germline V gives CDR1 SQVTM, CDR2 ANQGSEA. V was cut by 0 bases and J by 8 bases, with 0 bases left in between. This clone is termed medium-sized. Its antigen is currently unknown. Sequenced by immunoSEQ multiplex PCR; TCRdb stores in-frame clones only, minus some. The repertoire has fewer than 30,000 clones, approximately 80% of them found once; the top ten carry about 8.2%. The rearrangement links TRBV29-1 to TRBJ2-3; D gene unclear. The sample was PBMCs, taken from a glioma patient whose treatment included an IDH1 peptide vaccine. The clonotype was recovered from a woman between 18 and 30 years old with glioma. The CDR3 DNA follows: TGCAGCGTTGAAGATACGCAGTATTTT. It translates to CSVEDTQYF.